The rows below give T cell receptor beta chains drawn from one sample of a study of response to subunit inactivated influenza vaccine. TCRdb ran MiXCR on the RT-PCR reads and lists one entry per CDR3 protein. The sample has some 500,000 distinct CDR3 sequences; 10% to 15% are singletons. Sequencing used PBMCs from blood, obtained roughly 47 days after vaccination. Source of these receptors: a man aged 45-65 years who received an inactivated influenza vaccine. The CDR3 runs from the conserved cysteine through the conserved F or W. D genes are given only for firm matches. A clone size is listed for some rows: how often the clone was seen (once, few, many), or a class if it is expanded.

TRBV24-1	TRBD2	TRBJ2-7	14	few	CATSETSGSYEQYF	TGTGCCACCAGTGAGACTAGCGGGAGCTACGAGCAGTACTTC
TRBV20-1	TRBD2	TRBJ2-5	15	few	CSARDTKGLAETQYF	TGCAGTGCTAGAGATACGAAGGGACTAGCAGAGACCCAGTACTTC
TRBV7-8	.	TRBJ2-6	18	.	CASSLAGILNSGANVLTF	TGTGCCAGCAGCCTTGCCGGGATTCTCAACTCTGGGGCCAACGTCCTGACTTTC
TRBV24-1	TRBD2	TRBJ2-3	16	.	CATSDTERGGTDTQYF	TGTGCCACCAGTGATACGGAGCGGGGGGGGACAGATACGCAGTATTTT
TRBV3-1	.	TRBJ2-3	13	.	CASSQGAQNTQYF	TGTGCCAGCAGCCAAGGGGCTCAGAATACGCAGTATTTT
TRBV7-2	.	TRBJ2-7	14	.	CASSDDRQAHEQYF	TGTGCCAGCAGCGATGATCGACAGGCCCACGAGCAGTACTTC
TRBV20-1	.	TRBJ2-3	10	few	CSASGNTQYF	TGCAGTGCTAGTGGCAATACGCAGTATTTT
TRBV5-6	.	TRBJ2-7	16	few	CASSLVGDEGWYEQYF	TGTGCCAGCAGCTTGGTCGGAGACGAGGGGTGGTACGAGCAGTACTTC
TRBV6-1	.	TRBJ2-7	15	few	CASSVSGPSSYEQYF	TGTGCCAGCAGTGTGAGCGGGCCGAGCTCCTACGAGCAGTACTTC
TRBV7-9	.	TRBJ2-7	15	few	CASSFTAQANYEQYF	TGTGCCAGCAGCTTTACCGCCCAGGCGAACTACGAGCAGTACTTC
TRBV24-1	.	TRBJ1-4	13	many	CATSDADKEKLFF	TGTGCCACCAGTGATGCCGACAAGGAAAAACTGTTTTTT
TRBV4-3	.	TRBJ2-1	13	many	CASSQDLYNEQFF	TGCGCCAGCAGCCAAGATCTCTACAATGAGCAGTTCTTC
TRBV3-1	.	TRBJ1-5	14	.	CASSQAGTGQPQHF	TGTGCCAGCAGCCAAGCAGGGACCGGTCAGCCCCAGCATTTT
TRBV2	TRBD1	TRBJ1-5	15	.	CASSERQGINQPQHF	TGTGCCAGCAGTGAAAGACAGGGGATCAATCAGCCCCAGCATTTT
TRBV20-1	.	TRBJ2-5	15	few	CSARVPRGGQETQYF	TGCAGTGCTAGAGTCCCCAGGGGAGGGCAAGAGACCCAGTACTTC
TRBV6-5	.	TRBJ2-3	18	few	CASSYSGAGLTSTDTQYF	TGTGCCAGCAGTTACTCGGGGGCGGGACTTACTAGCACAGATACGCAGTATTTT
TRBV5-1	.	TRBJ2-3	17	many	CASRRTPGQGSTDTQYF	TGCGCCAGCAGGCGGACCCCTGGGCAGGGGAGCACAGATACGCAGTATTTT
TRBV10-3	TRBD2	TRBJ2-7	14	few	CAATTGGYSYEQYF	TGTGCCGCCACGACGGGAGGTTACTCCTACGAGCAGTACTTC
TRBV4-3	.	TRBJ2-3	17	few	CASSQDLFRGATDTQYF	TGCGCCAGCAGCCAAGATCTGTTTAGAGGGGCTACCGATACGCAGTATTTT
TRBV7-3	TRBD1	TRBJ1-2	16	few	CASSLSGTEAPYGYTF	TGTGCCAGCAGCTTATCCGGGACAGAGGCCCCATATGGCTACACCTTC
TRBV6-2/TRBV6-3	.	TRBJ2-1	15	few	CASSSTGGFFNEQFF	TGTGCCAGCAGTTCGACGGGGGGCTTCTTTAATGAGCAGTTCTTC
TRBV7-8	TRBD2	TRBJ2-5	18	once	CASSLVLSGGALGETQYF	TGTGCCAGCAGCTTAGTGCTTAGCGGGGGGGCGTTGGGGGAGACCCAGTACTTC
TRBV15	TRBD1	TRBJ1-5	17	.	CATLEPGQGNSNQPQHF	TGTGCCACCTTAGAACCGGGACAGGGTAATAGCAATCAGCCCCAGCATTTT
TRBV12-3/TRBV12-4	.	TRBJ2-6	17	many	CASSPRTESGRANVLTF	TGTGCCAGCAGTCCACGGACCGAATCCGGGCGGGCCAACGTCCTGACTTTC
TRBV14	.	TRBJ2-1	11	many	CASSQDAEQFF	TGTGCCAGCAGCCAAGACGCCGAGCAGTTCTTC
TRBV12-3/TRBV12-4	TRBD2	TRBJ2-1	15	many	CASSFPAGGPVEQFF	TGTGCCAGCAGTTTCCCGGCGGGGGGGCCGGTTGAGCAGTTCTTC
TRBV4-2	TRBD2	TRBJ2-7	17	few	CASSQVELAGGPGEQYF	TGTGCCAGCAGCCAAGTTGAGCTAGCGGGGGGGCCAGGCGAGCAGTACTTC
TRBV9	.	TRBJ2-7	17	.	CASSADLANHFSYEQYF	TGTGCCAGCAGTGCAGATTTGGCGAACCACTTCTCCTACGAGCAGTACTTC
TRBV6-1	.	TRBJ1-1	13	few	CASSADGDTEAFF	TGTGCCAGCAGTGCCGACGGGGACACTGAAGCTTTCTTT
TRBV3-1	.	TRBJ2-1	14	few	CASSQNRVWNEQSF	TGTGCCAGCAGCCAAAACAGGGTGTGGAATGAGCAGTCCTTC
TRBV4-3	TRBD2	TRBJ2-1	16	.	CASSPRGLVDYNEQFF	TGCGCCAGCAGTCCTCGAGGACTAGTGGACTACAATGAGCAGTTCTTC
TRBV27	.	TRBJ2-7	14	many	CASSLTQSTYEQYF	TGTGCCAGCAGTTTAACCCAGAGCACCTACGAGCAGTACTTC
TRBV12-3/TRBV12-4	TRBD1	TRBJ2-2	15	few	CASRGTGRGTGELFF	TGTGCCAGCAGAGGGACAGGGCGGGGCACCGGGGAGCTGTTTTTT
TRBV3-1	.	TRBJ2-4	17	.	CASSQDWGAGAKNIQYF	TGTGCCAGCAGCCAAGATTGGGGGGCGGGGGCCAAAAACATTCAGTACTTC
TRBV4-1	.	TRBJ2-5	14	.	CASSSRGNQETQYF	TGCGCCAGCAGCTCCCGAGGAAACCAAGAGACCCAGTACTTC
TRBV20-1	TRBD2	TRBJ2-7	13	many	CSARVGGGNEQYF	TGCAGTGCTAGAGTTGGGGGGGGTAACGAGCAGTACTTC
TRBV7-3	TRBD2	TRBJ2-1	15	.	CASSVGRVGHNEQFF	TGTGCCAGCAGCGTGGGGAGGGTTGGACACAATGAGCAGTTCTTC